Shown below are 10 T cell receptor beta chains from a single sample sequenced in a study of T cell responses to AZD1222 COVID-19 vaccine. The repertoire was sequenced with immunoSEQ multiplex PCR; TCRdb's copy has only in-frame clones and lacks some. The sample comprises 90,000 to 150,000 clones, over 75% of which are singletons, and over 8% rests with the top ten. The sequenced sample was peripheral blood, obtained on day 0 of AZD1222 vaccination. These receptors originate from an adult in good health.

The V call is TRBV19, the J call TRBJ2-1, with TRBD2 matching over 9 bases. V lost 6 bases to trimming and J lost 4 bases; unmatched junction nucleotides: 7. The CDR3 has 15 residues. Germline V lookup: CDR1 LNHDA, CDR2 SQIVND (reference sequence). Written as DNA, the CDR3 is TGTGCCAGTAGATTAGCGGGAGAGGCGTACAATGAGCAGTTCTTC. This codes for CASRLAGEAYNEQFF.

The rearrangement joins TRBV27 to TRBJ2-1; 8 nucleotides match TRBD1. V lost 4 bases and J lost 7; bases outside the gene matches: 9. CDR3 length: 15 amino acids. Germline V lookup: CDR1 MNHEY, CDR2 SMNVEV (reference sequence). The CDR3 here is CASSSPGTGENEQFF. The CDR3 DNA reads as TGTGCCAGCAGTTCCCCCGGGACAGGTGAGAATGAGCAGTTCTTC.

The chain recombines TRBV30 with TRBJ2-7, with 9 positions matching TRBD2. CDR1 is GTSNPN and CDR2 is SVGIG in the germline V gene (reference sequence). J lost 5 bases, V lost 1 base, and 9 bases had no gene match. The CDR3 runs to 15 residues. The CDR3 sequence is CAWSEGLAGVNEQYF. In DNA, the CDR3 is TGTGCCTGGAGTGAGGGATTAGCGGGAGTAAACGAGCAGTACTTC.

The chain joins TRBV18 to TRBJ2-7; D remains unclear. Germline V CDR1 and CDR2: KGHSH, LQKENI. The CDR3 extends over 12 amino acids. Trimming removed 3 bases at V and 3 bases at J, with 6 bases between. The chain's CDR3 is CASSPDIYEQYF. In DNA form, the CDR3 reads TGTGCCAGCTCACCCGACATCTACGAGCAGTACTTC.

This rearrangement joins TRBV4-2 to TRBJ2-3; 12 positions match TRBD2. Trimming cost V 8 bases and J 4 bases; bases outside gene matches: 7. The CDR3 runs 15 residues. Germline CDR1 reads LGHNA; CDR2 reads YNFKEQ. The CDR3 protein is CASQLAGGVSDTQYF. The DNA of the CDR3 is TGTGCCAGCCAACTAGCGGGGGGTGTCTCAGATACGCAGTATTTT.

The chain recombines TRBV19 with TRBJ1-5, with TRBD1 matching over 10 bases. Looked up from germline, CDR1 is LNHDA and CDR2 is SQIVND (reference sequence). J gave up 0 bases and V 7 bases, and 6 bases lay outside the gene matches. This CDR3 contains 16 residues. Here the CDR3 DNA reads TGTGCCAGTACGAGGGACAGGGGTCATAGCAATCAGCCCCAGCATTTT. Encoded protein: CASTRDRGHSNQPQHF.

CDR3 in DNA: TGTGCCAACTCAATGGGTGCAGGGGCCTACACCTTC. It encodes CANSMGAGAYTF. This chain joins TRBV28 and TRBJ1-2; tentative D call: TRBD1 (6 bases). From germline, CDR1 is MDHEN and CDR2 SYDVKM. The germline V and J ends were trimmed by 10 bases and 10 bases, with 19 bases remaining between them. The length of the CDR3 is 12 residues.

This clone has only one observation. The chain combines TRBV12-3 or TRBV12-4 with TRBJ1-6; D is unclear. The CDR3 runs to 12 residues. Deletions cut 1 base from V and 11 bases from J, with 6 bases between. The CDR3 nucleotides are TGTGCCAGCAGTTTAGGATATCCACCCCTCCACTTT. Translating it yields CASSLGYPPLHF.

This rearrangement joins TRBV5-1 to TRBJ2-1; TRBD2 agrees at 7 bases. V shed 0 bases and J 7 bases; nucleotides not matched to a gene: 4. CDR1 is SGHRS and CDR2 is YFSETQ in the germline V gene. The CDR3 loop spans 14 amino acids. CDR3 amino acids: CASSLVLGGNEQFF. The CDR3 nucleotides are TGCGCCAGCAGCTTGGTTCTGGGGGGGAATGAGCAGTTCTTC.

This rearrangement joins TRBV3-1 (or the pseudogene TRBV3-2) to TRBJ1-1; 9 nucleotides match TRBD1. Germline CDR1 is LGHDT and CDR2 is YNNKEL (reference sequence). After removal of 4 bases from V and 3 bases from J, the junction contained 3 bases not matched to a gene. This CDR3 spans 14 amino acids. CDR3 coding DNA: TGTGCCAGCAGCCCCGGGACAGGGTACACTGAAGCTTTCTTT. Amino acids: CASSPGTGYTEAFF.